The table lists the clone carrying this T cell receptor beta chain with a few counts. The antigen is not known. This sample was included in a study of identical twins. Broader study findings: Within cord blood, abundant beta clonotypes carried fewer insertions, but memory repertoires showed no such trend. Compared with unrelated sharing, twin-shared out-of-frame alpha sequences had more low-probability sequences. Interpretation of the results relied on cross-sectional statistical analysis and not on following the same donors.

Germline V gene data show CDR1 as DFQATT and CDR2 as SNEGSKA (reference sequence). V was clipped by 0 bases and J by 3 bases, with 12 bases between them. CDR3 length: 14 amino acids. Template switching introduced a universal primer site, and the cDNA bore unique molecular identifiers. TCRdb re-called the 5' RACE reads with MiXCR, one entry per CDR3 protein. The table includes 1.5 million or so distinct CDR3 sequences, under 35% detected once. Sequencing input: cord blood. The sequence came from a newborn girl in good health. This rearrangement joins TRBV20-1 to TRBJ2-7; D not certain. CDR3 sequence (DNA): TGCAGTGCTAGAGATTTAGGTTCCCGCTACGAGCAGTACTTC. It is translated as CSARDLGSRYEQYF.